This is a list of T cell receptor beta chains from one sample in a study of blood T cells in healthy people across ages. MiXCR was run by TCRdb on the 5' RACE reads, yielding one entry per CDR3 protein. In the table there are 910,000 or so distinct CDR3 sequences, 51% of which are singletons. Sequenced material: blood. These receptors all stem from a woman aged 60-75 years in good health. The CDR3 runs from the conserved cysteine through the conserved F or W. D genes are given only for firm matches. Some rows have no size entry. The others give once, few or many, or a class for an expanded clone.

cdr3_nt: TGCAGCGTTGAAGATCGGGTAGGTCGGAACTACTACGAGCAGTACTTC
cdr3_aa: CSVEDRVGRNYYEQYF
j_call: TRBJ2-7
clone_size: few
d_call: -
v_call: TRBV29-1

cdr3_nt: TGTGCCAGCAGCTTATCCCCGGGACTGAGCTCCTACAATGAGCAGTTCTTC
cdr3_aa: CASSLSPGLSSYNEQFF
j_call: TRBJ2-1
clone_size: -
d_call: -
v_call: TRBV7-2

cdr3_nt: TGCGCCAGCAGCCTTAGGACTAGCGGGATCTCCTACAATGAGCAGTTCTTC
cdr3_aa: CASSLRTSGISYNEQFF
j_call: TRBJ2-1
clone_size: -
d_call: TRBD2
v_call: TRBV4-1

cdr3_nt: TGCAGTGCTAGGCGGGACCCCAATGAGCAGTTCTTC
cdr3_aa: CSARRDPNEQFF
j_call: TRBJ2-1
clone_size: -
d_call: -
v_call: TRBV20-1

cdr3_nt: TGTGCCAGCAGCTTGCAGGACCGGAACACCGGGGAGCTGTTTTTT
cdr3_aa: CASSLQDRNTGELFF
j_call: TRBJ2-2
clone_size: -
d_call: -
v_call: TRBV9

cdr3_nt: TGCAGTGCGTACATAGGACTAGCGGGAGGTTGGAATGAGCAGTTCTTC
cdr3_aa: CSAYIGLAGGWNEQFF
j_call: TRBJ2-1
clone_size: -
d_call: TRBD2
v_call: TRBV20-1

cdr3_nt: TGTGCCAGCAGCGAGATATCCAAAAACATTCAGTACTTC
cdr3_aa: CASSEISKNIQYF
j_call: TRBJ2-4
clone_size: -
d_call: -
v_call: TRBV21-1

cdr3_nt: TGTGCCAGCAGTGAAGGAAGCATGAATACGCAGTATTTT
cdr3_aa: CASSEGSMNTQYF
j_call: TRBJ2-3
clone_size: -
d_call: -
v_call: TRBV2

cdr3_nt: TGTGCCAGCAGTTTAGGTACAGCAAATGAGCAGTTCTTC
cdr3_aa: CASSLGTANEQFF
j_call: TRBJ2-1
clone_size: -
d_call: -
v_call: TRBV27

cdr3_nt: TGCGCCAGCAGCCAAGATGGGGGCAGGGGATCTATATCTTATGGCTACACCTTC
cdr3_aa: CASSQDGGRGSISYGYTF
j_call: TRBJ1-2
clone_size: few
d_call: -
v_call: TRBV4-3

cdr3_nt: TGTGCCAGCAGCTTAACCGGGGGTTACTCCTACAATGAGCAGTTCTTC
cdr3_aa: CASSLTGGYSYNEQFF
j_call: TRBJ2-1
clone_size: -
d_call: -
v_call: TRBV7-6

cdr3_nt: TGTGCCAGCAGCCCAGTCTTCGAGCAGTACTTC
cdr3_aa: CASSPVFEQYF
j_call: TRBJ2-7
clone_size: few
d_call: -
v_call: TRBV11-2

cdr3_nt: TGCAGCGTTGATGGCGGAGAGCAGTTCTTC
cdr3_aa: CSVDGGEQFF
j_call: TRBJ2-1
clone_size: -
d_call: -
v_call: TRBV29-1

cdr3_nt: TGTGCCAGCTCACCACAAGCAGGGGATAGCGAGCAGTACTTC
cdr3_aa: CASSPQAGDSEQYF
j_call: TRBJ2-7
clone_size: -
d_call: -
v_call: TRBV18

cdr3_nt: TGCGCCAGCAGCGCCGCTAGCGGGGAGGGGGACACAGATACGCAGTATTTT
cdr3_aa: CASSAASGEGDTDTQYF
j_call: TRBJ2-3
clone_size: few
d_call: TRBD2
v_call: TRBV5-1

cdr3_nt: TGTGCCAGCAGCCAAGAGGGGAACAGGGGTTCTTATGGCTACACCTTC
cdr3_aa: CASSQEGNRGSYGYTF
j_call: TRBJ1-2
clone_size: -
d_call: TRBD1
v_call: TRBV3-1

cdr3_nt: TGTGCCAGCAGCCCCCTAGCGACTCAAGAGACCCAGTACTTC
cdr3_aa: CASSPLATQETQYF
j_call: TRBJ2-5
clone_size: -
d_call: -
v_call: TRBV28

cdr3_nt: TGTGCCAGCAGTTTCTGGGGAGGGGCGTTTGGTACAGATACGCAGTATTTT
cdr3_aa: CASSFWGGAFGTDTQYF
j_call: TRBJ2-3
clone_size: -
d_call: TRBD2
v_call: TRBV27

cdr3_nt: TGTGCCAGCAGCCAAGATGCGGCGCGGGGGGACCGCTACGAGCAGTACTTC
cdr3_aa: CASSQDAARGDRYEQYF
j_call: TRBJ2-7
clone_size: -
d_call: TRBD2
v_call: TRBV4-2

cdr3_nt: TGTGCCAGCAGTTTAACTAGCGGGGGGGCGGGGAATGAGCAGTTCTTC
cdr3_aa: CASSLTSGGAGNEQFF
j_call: TRBJ2-1
clone_size: -
d_call: TRBD2
v_call: TRBV12-3/TRBV12-4

cdr3_nt: TGTGCCAGCAGCTTACCGCTGACAGGGACTACCTACGAGCAGTACTTC
cdr3_aa: CASSLPLTGTTYEQYF
j_call: TRBJ2-7
clone_size: -
d_call: -
v_call: TRBV7-9

cdr3_nt: TGCAGTGCCATAACACCGGGACAGGGTAGTCGCCCTGGCTACACCTTC
cdr3_aa: CSAITPGQGSRPGYTF
j_call: TRBJ1-2
clone_size: -
d_call: TRBD1
v_call: TRBV20-1

cdr3_nt: TGTGCCAGCAGTTTATCCGCCGGGACAGGTACCAAAGAGACCCAGTACTTC
cdr3_aa: CASSLSAGTGTKETQYF
j_call: TRBJ2-5
clone_size: few
d_call: TRBD1
v_call: TRBV12-3/TRBV12-4

cdr3_nt: TGCAGTGTCCCGACTAGAAATGAGGAGACCCAGTACTTC
cdr3_aa: CSVPTRNEETQYF
j_call: TRBJ2-5
clone_size: -
d_call: -
v_call: TRBV20-1

cdr3_nt: TGTGCCACCGAAGCCGAAATGGGGACAGGGGGTAACATTGGCTACGAGCAGTACTTC
cdr3_aa: CATEAEMGTGGNIGYEQYF
j_call: TRBJ2-7
clone_size: -
d_call: TRBD1
v_call: TRBV2

cdr3_nt: TGCAGTGCTAGTGAGTCCTTCACAGATACGCAGTATTTT
cdr3_aa: CSASESFTDTQYF
j_call: TRBJ2-3
clone_size: -
d_call: -
v_call: TRBV20-1

cdr3_nt: TGCGCCAGCAGCCCGGGACTAGCGGGAAAATCCTACAATGAGCAGTTCTTC
cdr3_aa: CASSPGLAGKSYNEQFF
j_call: TRBJ2-1
clone_size: few
d_call: TRBD2
v_call: TRBV4-1

cdr3_nt: TGTGCCAGCTCAGTCTTCCCCCGGGACAGTGAGTTCTTC
cdr3_aa: CASSVFPRDSEFF
j_call: TRBJ2-1
clone_size: -
d_call: TRBD1
v_call: TRBV18

cdr3_nt: TGTGCCAGCAGGGCGAGGGGATCTGGGGCCAACGTCCTGACTTTC
cdr3_aa: CASRARGSGANVLTF
j_call: TRBJ2-6
clone_size: -
d_call: -
v_call: TRBV12-3/TRBV12-4

cdr3_nt: TGTGCCAGCTCACCCGGACAGGGGGTCACTCAGCCCCAGCATTTT
cdr3_aa: CASSPGQGVTQPQHF
j_call: TRBJ1-5
clone_size: many
d_call: TRBD1
v_call: TRBV18

cdr3_nt: TGTGCCACCCGACTTCAAGGTGAGCAGTACTTC
cdr3_aa: CATRLQGEQYF
j_call: TRBJ2-5
clone_size: once
d_call: -
v_call: TRBV2

cdr3_nt: TGTGCCAGCAGCCAAGATGGGGGAGGACTAGCGGGAGTATCAGATACGCAGTATTTT
cdr3_aa: CASSQDGGGLAGVSDTQYF
j_call: TRBJ2-3
clone_size: -
d_call: TRBD2
v_call: TRBV3-1

cdr3_nt: TGCAGTCCCGGGCGGCTAACCACCCACTACGAGCAGTACTTC
cdr3_aa: CSPGRLTTHYEQYF
j_call: TRBJ2-7
clone_size: once
d_call: -
v_call: TRBV20-1

cdr3_nt: TGTGCCTGGACCCGACAGGGGAACACTGAAGCTTTCTTT
cdr3_aa: CAWTRQGNTEAFF
j_call: TRBJ1-1
clone_size: few
d_call: TRBD1
v_call: TRBV30

cdr3_nt: TGTGCCAGCAGCTTAGGCACAGGCGTAGTGGGAGAGACCCAGTACTTC
cdr3_aa: CASSLGTGVVGETQYF
j_call: TRBJ2-5
clone_size: many
d_call: -
v_call: TRBV11-2

cdr3_nt: TGTGCCAGCAGCCGGAGCGGTCTGGATACGCAGTATTTT
cdr3_aa: CASSRSGLDTQYF
j_call: TRBJ2-3
clone_size: -
d_call: -
v_call: TRBV7-3

cdr3_nt: TGTGCCAGCTACGAACTGAGACAGGGAGTCTACACCTTC
cdr3_aa: CASYELRQGVYTF
j_call: TRBJ1-2
clone_size: -
d_call: TRBD1
v_call: TRBV2

cdr3_nt: TGTGCCAGCAGTCCCGGGACTAGCGGGATGACTGAGCAGTTCTTC
cdr3_aa: CASSPGTSGMTEQFF
j_call: TRBJ2-1
clone_size: -
d_call: TRBD2
v_call: TRBV27

cdr3_nt: TGTGCCAGCAGCAAACCCCATGGGGTAGCGGTTACCTACGAGCAGTACTTC
cdr3_aa: CASSKPHGVAVTYEQYF
j_call: TRBJ2-7
clone_size: -
d_call: -
v_call: TRBV21-1

cdr3_nt: TGTGCCAGCAGCTCGATGGGGCAACAAGGGAACACTGAAGCTTTCTTT
cdr3_aa: CASSSMGQQGNTEAFF
j_call: TRBJ1-1
clone_size: -
d_call: -
v_call: TRBV6-6

cdr3_nt: TGCAGTGCTAGGAAGGCCATAGCGGCCTCCTACAATGAGCAGTTCTTC
cdr3_aa: CSARKAIAASYNEQFF
j_call: TRBJ2-1
clone_size: -
d_call: -
v_call: TRBV20-1